Presented here are 13 T cell receptor beta chains from one specimen sequenced in a study of CD8 T cells in acute hepatitis C reinfection. Specified time point: naive CD8 control sorted from an acute-time-point sample. Measured with immunoSEQ multiplex PCR; TCRdb has only the in-frame clones, and not every one. The sample includes tens of thousands of clones, approximately 90% seen only once; the top ten take roughly 0.46%. The sequencing input was naive CD8+ T cells from PBMCs. The receptor set was obtained from a man in his thirties or forties with chronic hepatitis C.

J is TRBJ2-5 and V is TRBV9; D is possibly TRBD1 (5 bases). The CDR3 has 15 amino acids. Germline V gene sequence: CDR1 SGDLS, CDR2 YYNGEE. V shed 0 bases and J shed 2 bases, with 11 bases lying between them. CDR3 in amino acids: CASSVEGLTQETQYF. The CDR3 DNA reads as TGTGCCAGCAGCGTAGAGGGGCTCACGCAAGAGACCCAGTACTTC.

Of note for this clone: Its ends do not fully match the called genes, so a read error is possible. J is TRBJ1-5 and V is TRBV27; D perhaps matches TRBD1 (6 bases). CDR1 and CDR2 from the germline V gene are MNHEY and SMNVEV (reference sequence). The CDR3 has 15 residues. This CDR3 reads CASSVSDSINQPQHF. The DNA of the CDR3 is TGTGCCAGCAGTGTATCGGACAGTATCAATCAGCCCCAGCATTTT.

The rearrangement uses TRBV7-2 and TRBJ2-7; 9 bases line up with TRBD2. Germline V gene data show CDR1 as SGHTA and CDR2 as FQGNSA. This CDR3 has 17 amino acids. The trim removed 5 bases at V and 0 bases at J, leaving 11 bases unmatched. In DNA form, the CDR3 reads TGTGCCAGCAGCACTCCATGGCGGGGGGGAATCTCCTACGAGCAGTACTTC. This encodes CASSTPWRGGISYEQYF.

The chain uses TRBV7-3 and TRBJ2-1; TRBD2 agrees at 10 bases. CDR3 length equals 13 residues. Unmatched junction bases numbered 0, after V lost 5 bases and J lost 5 bases. Germline V gives CDR1 SGHTA, CDR2 FQGTGA. CDR3 sequence reads: CASSLAGDNEQFF. CDR3 bases: TGTGCCAGCAGCCTAGCGGGGGACAATGAGCAGTTCTTC.

CDR3 sequence (DNA): TGTGCCATCAGTGGTTCGTACGAGCAGTACTTC. This codes for CAISGSYEQYF. The V and J genes are TRBV10-3 and TRBJ2-7; D gene unclear. Germline CDR1 reads ENHRY; CDR2 reads SYGVKD. The CDR3 is 11 residues long. V gave up 4 bases and J gave up 4 bases, with 5 bases separating them.

The V call is TRBV6-4, the J call TRBJ1-2; D uncertain. The CDR3 runs to 13 residues. V lost 2 bases, J lost 5 bases, and 9 bases lay in between. Germline-derived CDR1 and CDR2 are MRHNA and SNTAGT. Here the CDR3 DNA reads TGTGCCAGCAGTGACGGGAGGTCGTATGGCTACACCTTC. Translating it yields CASSDGRSYGYTF.

J is TRBJ1-2 and V is TRBV27, with 10 bases that match TRBD1. The CDR3 covers 16 residues. Germline V lookup: CDR1 MNHEY, CDR2 SMNVEV (reference sequence). V shed 5 bases, J shed 2 bases, and the junction held 8 bases outside the gene matches. The CDR3 region is CASSPTTGGLNYGYTF. The CDR3 coding sequence is TGTGCCAGCAGTCCAACGACAGGGGGCCTCAACTATGGCTACACCTTC.

The chain combines TRBV27 with TRBJ2-7; 8 nucleotides line up with TRBD2. The DNA end is more similar to TRBJ2-1, so the J call may be wrong. The CDR3 is made up of 15 amino acids. Germline CDR1 MNHEY, CDR2 SMNVEV (reference sequence). CDR3 region: CASSLRLAGLNEQFF. CDR3 in DNA: TGTGCCAGCAGTTTGAGGCTAGCGGGCCTCAATGAGCAGTTCTTC.

This chain links TRBV18 with TRBJ1-4; unclear D gene. V was pared by 3 bases and J by 3 bases, with 20 bases between. There are 18 residues in the CDR3. Germline CDR1 KGHSH, CDR2 LQKENI. The CDR3 DNA follows: TGTGCCAGCTCACCCATGGCTCTACTGACGGATTCTAATGAAAAACTGTTTTTT. Encoded protein: CASSPMALLTDSNEKLFF.

The chain recombines TRBV27 with TRBJ1-2; D perhaps matches TRBD1 (5 bases). Germline-derived CDR1 and CDR2 are MNHEY and SMNVEV (reference sequence). The CDR3 is 14 amino acids. The ends were cut back, 9 bases at V and 1 base at J, with 15 bases in the middle. The CDR3: CASGRGSGNYGYTF. For the CDR3, the DNA is TGTGCCAGTGGTCGGGGGTCGGGTAACTATGGCTACACCTTC.

The J gene is TRBJ2-1, the V gene TRBV9; 10 bases are shared with TRBD1. The CDR3 loop spans 15 amino acids. CDR1 SGDLS and CDR2 YYNGEE come from the germline V gene. Trimming took 4 bases from V and 6 from J; bases not matched to a gene: 7. For the CDR3, the DNA is TGTGCCAGCAGCCCTTCGGGACAGGGGCGCAATGAGCAGTTCTTC. Amino acids: CASSPSGQGRNEQFF. Based on the CDR3 plus reference TRBV9 and TRBJ2-1, the full variable domain is DSGVTQTPKHLITATGQRVTLRCSPRSGDLSVYWYQQSLDQGLQFLIQYYNGEERAKGNILERFSAQQFPDLHSELNLSSLELGDSALYFCASSPSGQGRNEQFFGPGTRLTVL.

The chain joins TRBV6-6 to TRBJ1-2; TRBD1 might be the D (6 bases). V lost 0 bases and J lost 7, with 15 bases in between. Germline CDR1 is MNHNY and CDR2 is SVGAGI (reference sequence). The CDR3 consists of 15 residues. The CDR3 region has the DNA TGTGCCAGCAGTTACTCAGAGGGGGGAACTGGTGGCTACACCTTC. This gives the protein CASSYSEGGTGGYTF.

Concerning this clone itself: At one end, the junction sequence differs from germline, possibly due to a read error. The chain joins TRBV29-1 to TRBJ2-3; perhaps TRBD2 as D (6 bases). This CDR3 contains 14 residues. In germline, CDR1 is SQVTM, CDR2 ANQGSEA. The CDR3 coding sequence is TGCAGCGTCGAAGGAGGCGGGGGCACAGATACGCAGTATTTT. Encoded protein: CSVEGGGGTDTQYF.